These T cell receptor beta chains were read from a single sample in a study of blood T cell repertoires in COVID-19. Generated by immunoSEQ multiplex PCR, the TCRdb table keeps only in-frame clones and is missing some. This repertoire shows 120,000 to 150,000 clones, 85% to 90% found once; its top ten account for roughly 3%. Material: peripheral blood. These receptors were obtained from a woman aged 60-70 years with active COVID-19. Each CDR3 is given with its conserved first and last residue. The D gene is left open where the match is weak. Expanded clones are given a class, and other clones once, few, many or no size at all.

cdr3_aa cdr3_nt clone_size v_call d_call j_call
CASSVTGGYNEQFF TGTGCCAGCAGCGTTACAGGGGGTTACAATGAGCAGTTCTTC NA TRBV9 TRBD1 TRBJ2-1
CASSLVAGGATEAFF TGTGCCAGCAGCTTAGTGGCTGGCGGGGCCACTGAAGCTTTCTTT NA TRBV11-2 NA TRBJ1-1
CSVAPQRNYGYTF TGCAGCGTTGCGCCACAAAGAAACTATGGCTACACCTTC NA TRBV29-1 NA TRBJ1-2
CASSLERAGSYEQYF TGTGCCAGCAGCTTAGAACGGGCGGGTTCCTACGAGCAGTACTTC once TRBV7-9 NA TRBJ2-7
CASRTGTGWEKLFF TGCGCCAGCAGGACCGGGACAGGGTGGGAAAAACTGTTTTTT NA TRBV10-2 TRBD1 TRBJ1-4
CASSLYRDTQYF TGTGCCAGCAGCTTGTATCGGGATACGCAGTATTTT NA TRBV7-2 NA TRBJ2-3
CAASSPGGTSTYEQYF TGTGCCGCGAGCTCCCCGGGGGGGACTTCAACCTACGAGCAGTACTTC once TRBV28 TRBD2 TRBJ2-7
CASSSGTSNEKLFF TGCGCCAGCAGCTCCGGGACATCTAATGAAAAACTGTTTTTT NA TRBV4-3 NA TRBJ1-4
CASSLVSGVEQFF TGTGCCAGCAGCTTAGTCTCAGGGGTTGAGCAGTTCTTC NA TRBV7-9 NA TRBJ2-1
CASSLVTSGMGTDTQYF TGTGCCAGCAGCTTGGTGACTAGCGGGATGGGCACAGATACGCAGTATTTT NA TRBV5-6 TRBD2 TRBJ2-3
CASSRTVFEAFF TGTGCCAGCAGCAGGACAGTTTTTGAAGCTTTCTTT NA TRBV28 NA TRBJ1-1
CASSSGLAGAYEQYF TGTGCCAGTAGTTCGGGACTAGCGGGCGCCTACGAGCAGTACTTC NA TRBV19 TRBD2 TRBJ2-7
CASSYDSRVGGEQYF TGTGCCAGCAGTTACGATAGCCGAGTAGGGGGCGAGCAGTACTTC NA TRBV6-5 NA TRBJ2-7
CASSPSGLSSGELFF TGTGCCAGCAGCCCTAGCGGACTAAGCTCCGGGGAGCTGTTTTTT NA TRBV7-2 TRBD2 TRBJ2-2
CASSLWRANTGELFF TGTGCCAGCAGCTTGTGGCGGGCGAACACCGGGGAGCTGTTTTTT NA TRBV5-5 NA TRBJ2-2
CATSGQGRQPQHF TGTGCCACCAGCGGACAGGGGCGGCAGCCCCAGCATTTT NA TRBV15 TRBD1 TRBJ1-5
CASSPQAQSPLHF TGTGCCAGCAGCCCTCAGGCCCAGTCACCCCTCCACTTT NA TRBV9 NA TRBJ1-6
CASSQAGGVHNEQFF TGCGCCAGCAGCCAAGCAGGGGGAGTTCACAATGAGCAGTTCTTC NA TRBV4-1 TRBD1 TRBJ2-1
CASRDRGLYEQYF TGTGCCAGCAGGGACAGGGGCCTCTACGAGCAGTACTTC many TRBV6-5 TRBD1 TRBJ2-7
CASSLLAQAFEQYF TGTGCCAGCAGCTTATTGGCCCAGGCCTTCGAGCAGTACTTC once TRBV11-2 NA TRBJ2-7
CASRPGLEETQYF TGTGCCAGCAGGCCGGGACTGGAAGAGACCCAGTACTTC NA TRBV6-5 NA TRBJ2-5
CASSPGDRVGYGYTF TGCGCCAGCAGCCCCGGGGACAGGGTTGGATATGGCTACACCTTC NA TRBV5-1 TRBD1 TRBJ1-2
CASSLTPGEFTEAFF TGTGCCAGCAGCTTAACGCCGGGGGAGTTCACTGAAGCTTTCTTT NA TRBV7-3 NA TRBJ1-1
CASSLGQGSVPQHF TGTGCCAGCAGTCTCGGACAGGGAAGCGTTCCCCAGCATTTT NA TRBV28 TRBD1 TRBJ1-5
CASKSGRVGGDTEAFF TGTGCCAGCAAGAGTGGCAGGGTCGGAGGGGACACTGAAGCTTTCTTT once TRBV2 NA TRBJ1-1
CASSIGGVSPLHF TGTGCCAGTAGTATTGGGGGCGTTTCACCCCTCCACTTT NA TRBV19 NA TRBJ1-6
CASSYSGTGSYEQYF TGTGCCAGCAGTTACTCGGGGACTGGATCCTACGAGCAGTACTTC NA TRBV6-2/TRBV6-3 NA TRBJ2-7
CASSPPGGAGAFF TGTGCCAGCTCACCACCGGGAGGGGCAGGAGCTTTCTTT NA TRBV18 NA TRBJ1-1
CASSPPGGAVQYF TGTGCCAGCTCACCACCGGGTGGGGCAGTCCAGTACTTC NA TRBV18 NA TRBJ2-5
CASTPKGRVAKNIQYF TGTGCCAGCACTCCAAAAGGGCGGGTAGCCAAAAACATTCAGTACTTC NA TRBV21-1 NA TRBJ2-4
CASSPTGTDNSPLHF TGCGCCAGCAGCCCTACCGGGACAGATAATTCACCCCTCCACTTT NA TRBV5-1 TRBD1 TRBJ1-6
CASSEPFAGGSGELFF TGTGCCAGCAGTGAACCTTTCGCAGGGGGGTCCGGGGAGCTGTTTTTT NA TRBV2 NA TRBJ2-2
CASSRTSGRSYEQYF TGTGCCAGCAGTCGGACTAGCGGGAGATCCTACGAGCAGTACTTC NA TRBV2 TRBD2 TRBJ2-7
CASSKQLNGYTF TGTGCCAGCAGTAAACAGCTTAATGGCTACACCTTC NA TRBV7-9 NA TRBJ1-2
CASKSIAKNIQYF TGTGCCAGCAAGAGTATAGCCAAAAACATTCAGTACTTC NA TRBV12-3/TRBV12-4 NA TRBJ2-4
CASSGTGASGANVLTF TGTGCCAGCAGCGGGACAGGGGCGTCTGGGGCCAACGTCCTGACTTTC NA TRBV2 TRBD1 TRBJ2-6
CSVERGTGGYEQYF TGCAGCGTTGAACGGGGGACAGGGGGCTACGAGCAGTACTTC few TRBV29-1 TRBD1 TRBJ2-7
CATSLRQKPYEQYF TGTGCCACGTCCTTAAGACAGAAACCCTACGAGCAGTACTTC NA TRBV28 NA TRBJ2-7
CASRDSKETQYF TGTGCCAGTCGGGACAGCAAAGAGACCCAGTACTTC NA TRBV3-1/TRBV3-2 TRBD1 TRBJ2-5
CASSLGTGRGNEQFF TGTGCTAGCAGCTTAGGGACAGGGCGAGGGAATGAGCAGTTCTTC NA TRBV7-7 TRBD1 TRBJ2-1
CASSSSGAKQYF TGTGCCAGCAGTTCATCAGGGGCGAAGCAGTACTTC NA TRBV12-3/TRBV12-4 NA TRBJ2-7
CASSPGYLGLDNSNQPQHF TGTGCCAGCAGCCCAGGTTACCTGGGCCTCGATAATAGCAATCAGCCCCAGCATTTT NA TRBV28 NA TRBJ1-5
CASSFTPLTAGVGKYEQYF TGTGCCAGCAGCTTCACACCCCTAACAGCGGGAGTGGGTAAGTACGAGCAGTACTTC NA TRBV7-9 TRBD2 TRBJ2-7
CASSLQLVAYNEQFF TGTGCCAGCAGCTTGCAACTAGTTGCGTACAATGAGCAGTTCTTC NA TRBV5-6 NA TRBJ2-1
CATQRLASYEQYF TGTGCCACCCAGAGGCTAGCCTCCTACGAGCAGTACTTC NA TRBV21-1 NA TRBJ2-7
CASSLVGQGKYEQYF TGCGCCAGCAGCTTGGTCGGCCAGGGGAAATACGAGCAGTACTTC NA TRBV5-1 NA TRBJ2-7
CAISDPRYGYGYTF TGTGCCATCAGTGACCCCCGATACGGCTATGGCTACACCTTC NA TRBV10-3 NA TRBJ1-2
CASSQDPPLYGTEAFF TGCGCCAGCAGCCAAGATCCACCGTTGTATGGTACAGAAGCTTTCTTT NA TRBV4-3 NA TRBJ1-1
CASCGSRGTQYF TGTGCCAGCTGCGGGAGTCGGGGTACGCAGTATTTT NA TRBV28 TRBD2 TRBJ2-3
CASSPRDSSVSGNTIYF TGTGCCAGCAGCCCGAGGGACAGTTCCGTGTCTGGAAACACCATATATTTT NA TRBV27 TRBD1 TRBJ1-3
CASSRLAADTQYF TGTGCCAGCAGCCGTCTAGCGGCAGATACGCAGTATTTT NA TRBV7-3 TRBD2 TRBJ2-3
CSASGGGQPQHF TGCAGTGCCAGTGGGGGGGGGCAGCCCCAGCATTTT NA TRBV20-1 NA TRBJ1-5
CASRTSGRGNEQFF TGCGCCAGCAGAACTAGCGGGAGGGGCAATGAGCAGTTCTTC NA TRBV5-1 TRBD2 TRBJ2-1
CASSRGTDRFFTDTQYF TGCGCCAGCAGCCGCGGAACGGACAGGTTTTTCACAGATACGCAGTATTTT NA TRBV4-1 TRBD1 TRBJ2-3
CASSPQGYEQFF TGTGCCAGCAGCCCTCAGGGTTATGAGCAGTTCTTC NA TRBV12-3/TRBV12-4 NA TRBJ2-1
CASSLLAGGGEQYF TGTGCCAGCAGTTTATTGGCAGGGGGTGGTGAGCAGTACTTC NA TRBV27 TRBD1 TRBJ2-7
CASSQRGREGYNEQFF TGCGCCAGCAGCCAAAGAGGGCGGGAGGGCTACAATGAGCAGTTCTTC NA TRBV4-1 TRBD2 TRBJ2-1